These T cell receptor beta chains were read from a single sample in a study of OX40 agonist ivuxolimab in advanced cancers. Sequencing used immunoSEQ multiplex PCR; TCRdb keeps in-frame clones, though not all of them. The repertoire holds some 25,000 clones, with approximately 70% as singletons. The source was CD4+ or CD8+ T cells sorted from blood, collected in a trial of the OX40 agonist ivuxolimab. The receptor source for this set is an adult with an advanced solid tumor such as melanoma, head and neck, liver or kidney cancer. The CDR3 runs from the conserved cysteine through the conserved F or W. A D gene is named only where the DNA matches it firmly. Some rows mark clone size as missing; the rest say once, few, many or name a class of expanded clone.

J,size,V,D,DNA,CDR3
TRBJ1-5,NA,TRBV2,NA,TGTGCCAGCCTCCCTTCCGGACACAGCAATCAGCCCCAGCATTTT,CASLPSGHSNQPQHF
TRBJ1-6,NA,TRBV19,NA,TGTGCCAGTAGTATTGGGAGTTCACCCCTCCACTTT,CASSIGSSPLHF
TRBJ2-7,NA,TRBV30,TRBD2,TGTGCCTGGAGTAAAAGCGGGGGGGCCTACGAGCAGTACTTC,CAWSKSGGAYEQYF
TRBJ1-2,NA,TRBV29-1,NA,TGCAGCGTTGAGGGAGGGCGGGCGAACTATGGCTACACCTTC,CSVEGGRANYGYTF
TRBJ2-7,NA,TRBV9,NA,TGTGCCAGCAGCGTCGGACTGTCTACGGTGGAGCAGTACTTC,CASSVGLSTVEQYF
TRBJ1-3,NA,TRBV11-1,NA,TGTGCCAGCAGCGCGCCTATAGGATTTTCTGGAAACACCATATATTTT,CASSAPIGFSGNTIYF
TRBJ2-7,NA,TRBV13,NA,TGTGCCAGCCGCGACAACTCCTACGAGCAGTACTTC,CASRDNSYEQYF
TRBJ2-2,NA,TRBV5-6,TRBD2,TGTGCCAGCAGCCGGACTAGAAACACCGGGGAGCTGTTTTTT,CASSRTRNTGELFF
TRBJ2-1,few,TRBV4-1,NA,TGCGCCAGCAGCCAAGATCGGGGGGCGGTAAGGGACAATGAGCAGTTCTTC,CASSQDRGAVRDNEQFF
TRBJ1-2,NA,TRBV5-6,NA,TGTGCCAGCAGTTACGAGAGAGACCTGAGAGGCTACACCTTC,CASSYERDLRGYTF
TRBJ2-7,NA,TRBV30,TRBD1,TGTGCCTGGAGCCCCGGGACAGGGGTCTTTTTCTTC,CAWSPGTGVFFF
TRBJ2-1,NA,TRBV6-6,NA,TGTGCCACCGAGGGGTACAATGAGCAGTTCTTC,CATEGYNEQFF
TRBJ1-1,NA,TRBV11-3,TRBD1,TGTGCCAGCAGCTTCTGGACAGGGACTGAAGCTTTCTTT,CASSFWTGTEAFF
TRBJ2-5,once,TRBV11-3,NA,TGTGCCAGCAGCGCCGTAACCGGACGAGAGAAAGAGACCCAGTACTTC,CASSAVTGREKETQYF
TRBJ1-1,NA,TRBV27,TRBD1,TGTGCCAGCAGTGGCAGGGGGGTCCCTAACACTGAAGCTTTCTTT,CASSGRGVPNTEAFF
TRBJ1-1,NA,TRBV10-3,NA,TGTGCCATCACTCCGTCAGGCACTGAAGCTTTCTTT,CAITPSGTEAFF
TRBJ2-3,NA,TRBV9,TRBD2,TGTGCCAGCAGCGTACCGGGGGGGATCACAGATACGCAGTATTTT,CASSVPGGITDTQYF
TRBJ2-7,NA,TRBV7-2,NA,TGTGCCAGCAGCTTGAATAGCGTCTACGAGCAGTACTTC,CASSLNSVYEQYF
TRBJ2-1,NA,TRBV11-3,TRBD2,TGTGCCAGCAGCTCTAGAGGCAAGCGGGGGGGCGGTGAGCAGTTCTTC,CASSSRGKRGGGEQFF
TRBJ2-7,NA,TRBV9,NA,TGTGCCAGCAGCGCAGGGTGGAGCGAGCAGTACTTC,CASSAGWSEQYF
TRBJ1-6,NA,TRBV5-6,TRBD1,TGTGCCAGCACCACGAGGGGGACAGGGGCTTCACCCCTCCACTTT,CASTTRGTGASPLHF
TRBJ2-7,medium-sized,TRBV11-1,NA,TGTGCCAGCAGCTTTGACGGCAACGAGCAGTACTTC,CASSFDGNEQYF
TRBJ1-3,NA,TRBV7-9,NA,TGTGCCAGCAGCCCGTATTCCCCCTCTGGAAACACCATATATTTT,CASSPYSPSGNTIYF
TRBJ2-7,NA,TRBV5-6,NA,TGTGCCAGCAGCGTAGTCGGAGCCAGGGGAGAGCAGTACTTC,CASSVVGARGEQYF
TRBJ1-5,NA,TRBV5-3,TRBD1,TGTGCCAGAAGCACCGGGACAGCAAGATATAGCAATCAGCCCCAGCATTTT,CARSTGTARYSNQPQHF
TRBJ1-2,NA,TRBV2,NA,TGTGCCAGCAGTGAAACCACAGGGAAGGTCGGGGATGGCTACACCTTC,CASSETTGKVGDGYTF
TRBJ1-5,NA,TRBV2,NA,TGTGCCTCTGAGGACGGAACCGGGGCCCGCCAGCATTTT,CASEDGTGARQHF
TRBJ1-3,medium-sized,TRBV21-1,NA,TGTGCCAGCAGCAAGGGTTTGAACAGAGATTCTGGAAACACCATATATTTT,CASSKGLNRDSGNTIYF
TRBJ2-1,NA,TRBV9,NA,TGTGCCAGCAGCGGCAACCACAATGAGCAGTTCTTC,CASSGNHNEQFF
TRBJ1-1,NA,TRBV5-1,NA,TGCGCCAGCAGCTTGGGGGATCCGTTGACCGAAGCTTTCTTT,CASSLGDPLTEAFF
TRBJ1-1,NA,TRBV27,NA,TGTGCCAGCAGTTTATCTGTCCTGGGGAACACTGAAGCTTTCTTT,CASSLSVLGNTEAFF
TRBJ1-2,few,TRBV7-8,NA,TGTGCCAGCAGCTTAGACAGGGCGCATGGCTACACCTTC,CASSLDRAHGYTF
TRBJ2-7,once,TRBV5-8,NA,TGTGCCAGCAGCCTAAGGCAGGGGAGGTACGAGCAGTACTTC,CASSLRQGRYEQYF
TRBJ2-7,NA,TRBV28,TRBD1,TGTGCCAGCAGTTCCCCTTCCGGGACAGGGATATTCGAGCAGTACTTC,CASSSPSGTGIFEQYF
TRBJ2-7,NA,TRBV7-9,NA,TGTGCCAGCAGCTTAGTCGGGGTCGTCTACGAGCAGTACTTC,CASSLVGVVYEQYF
TRBJ2-7,NA,TRBV11-3,NA,TGTGCCAGCAGCTTCGCAGGGGACTCCTACGAGCAGTACTTC,CASSFAGDSYEQYF
TRBJ1-5,NA,TRBV19,NA,TGTGCCAGTAGTATCGGAACGGTCGGCGCCCGGCAGCCCCAGCATTTT,CASSIGTVGARQPQHF
TRBJ1-3,NA,TRBV30,NA,TGTGCCTGGACCAGTGGAAACACCATATATTTT,CAWTSGNTIYF
TRBJ2-7,NA,TRBV7-8,TRBD1,TGTGCCAGCAGCCCCTTTCGGGACAGGGGGCCTGGTTCGTATGAGCAGTACTTC,CASSPFRDRGPGSYEQYF
TRBJ2-3,NA,TRBV5-1,NA,TGCGCGACGAGGGGGGGCCTCACAGATACGCAGTATTTT,CATRGGLTDTQYF
TRBJ2-7,once,TRBV28,TRBD1,TGTGCCAGCAGTTTCGGCACTGTATCGGGACAGGCCTCCTACGAGCAGTACTTC,CASSFGTVSGQASYEQYF
TRBJ2-3,NA,TRBV7-8,NA,TGTGCCAGCAGCTTAAGGTCGGGGGAGCTCACAGATACGCAGTATTTT,CASSLRSGELTDTQYF
TRBJ2-7,NA,TRBV18,NA,TGTGCCAGCTCCCTCCTCCAAACCGGGACACCAGCCTCCTACGAGCAGTACTTC,CASSLLQTGTPASYEQYF
TRBJ2-4,NA,TRBV9,NA,TGTGCCAGCAGCCCGAAGGTGGGCGGGGCCCAACGGGGCATTCAGTACTTC,CASSPKVGGAQRGIQYF
TRBJ1-2,NA,TRBV19,NA,TGTGCCAGTAGTCGGGGACCGACAGGAGCTAACTATGGCTACACCTTC,CASSRGPTGANYGYTF
TRBJ2-7,NA,TRBV13,TRBD1,TGTGCCAGCAGCTCGGGACAGGGGAGCTCCGAGCAGTACTTC,CASSSGQGSSEQYF
TRBJ2-3,NA,TRBV5-6,TRBD1,TGTGCCAGCAGCATGACAGGGAGCACAGATACGCAGTATTTT,CASSMTGSTDTQYF
TRBJ1-2,NA,TRBV5-8,NA,TGTGCCAGCAGCTTTAAGGCGGGCTATGGCTACACCTTC,CASSFKAGYGYTF
TRBJ2-3,NA,TRBV7-6,TRBD2,TGTGCCAGCAGCTTAGGGGCTAGCGGTGGCGTGGGTACGCAGTATTTT,CASSLGASGGVGTQYF
TRBJ2-7,NA,TRBV10-3,NA,TGTGCCATCAGTGATCCCTGGCAGAGCTCCTACGAGCAGTACTTC,CAISDPWQSSYEQYF
TRBJ2-7,NA,TRBV5-4,NA,TGTGCCAGCAGCTTGTCGCACCTCTCCTACGAGCAGTACTTC,CASSLSHLSYEQYF
TRBJ2-1,NA,TRBV5-1,TRBD2,TGCGCCAGCAGCTACCTTAGCGGGGGAAGGTATGAGCAGTTCTTC,CASSYLSGGRYEQFF